This T cell receptor (beta chain) was identified in a study of shared clonotypes between healthy human individuals. The overall study: Sampling drew on donors who were a couple of women and three men aged 18 to 49. Whole-study findings and limits: Approximately 5.1% was the fraction of naive CD4 clonotypes found shared across four donors.

The V gene lost 3 bases and the J gene lost 0 bases, with 8 bases spanning the gap. This CDR3 is 15 amino acids long. CDR1 and CDR2 (germline): LNHDA, SQIVND (reference sequence). On this clone: Antigen specificity is unknown.

The material for each subset, its genomic DNA, was split evenly across several immunoSEQ plates. TCRdb's table, derived via immunoSEQ multiplex PCR, lists solely in-frame clones and lacks some. The sample carries about 2 million clones, approximately 94% recorded once. Naive CD8 populations comprised CD45RO-negative cells positively selected for CCR7, excluding terminally differentiated effector memory CD45RA+ cells. All the donors were Caucasian adults who lived in Nashville, Tennessee. The chain uses TRBV19 and TRBJ2-2; unclear D gene. Sequences were obtained from naive CD8+ T cells sorted from blood. The sequence derives from a man in his late teens or twenties in good health. The CDR3 is CASSMGSTNTGELFF. In DNA, the CDR3 is TGTGCCAGTAGTATGGGTAGTACGAACACCGGGGAGCTGTTTTTT.